The clone carrying this TCR beta chain was observed at least ten times. This entry is derived from a study of T-cell memory formation after mild COVID-19. Trimming took off 3 bases at V and 5 bases at J, with 4 bases between the two ends. This CDR3 is built from 11 residues. The germline V gene encodes CDR1 MNHEY and CDR2 SMNVEV (reference sequence). A single record per CDR3 protein comes from TCRdb applying MiXCR to the 5' RACE reads. Among 300,000 to 400,000 distinct CDR3 sequences listed, around 28% were seen once. The sequence was collected from an adult woman who had mild COVID-19 (a few samples of this study predate the infection). Cell type and time point are not known. The sample consisted of PBMCs or a T cell subset sorted from them (not recorded which). V and J are TRBV27 and TRBJ2-5; D is undetermined. Here the CDR3 DNA reads TGTGCCAGCAGTTTTCGGGAGACCCAGTACTTC. Its translation is CASSFRETQYF.